This TCR beta chain was sequenced for a study of blood T cell repertoires in COVID-19. Whole-study context: Donors in the United States, Italy and Spain gave samples during acute or convalescent COVID-19. T cells, B-cell-depleted T cells, or PBMCs provided the cDNA or gDNA that served as material.

Profiled with immunoSEQ multiplex PCR; TCRdb holds only in-frame clones, not every one. This table holds roughly 150,000 clones, roughly 81% found once. While infection was still active, Seattle patients were enrolled and then followed longitudinally. Trimming left V 3 bases short and J 7 bases short, with 24 bases between. Looked up from germline, CDR1 is MGHDK and CDR2 is SYGVNS. This CDR3 contains 17 residues. The receptor comes from an older woman with COVID-19, enrolled during active disease. The rearrangement joins TRBV25-1 to TRBJ1-2, with a weak D call TRBD1 (6 bases). Material: peripheral blood. The CDR3 region is CASSDLRLDTGRGGYTF. CDR3 DNA sequence: TGTGCCAGCAGTGATTTACGGTTGGACACAGGGAGGGGTGGCTACACCTTC.